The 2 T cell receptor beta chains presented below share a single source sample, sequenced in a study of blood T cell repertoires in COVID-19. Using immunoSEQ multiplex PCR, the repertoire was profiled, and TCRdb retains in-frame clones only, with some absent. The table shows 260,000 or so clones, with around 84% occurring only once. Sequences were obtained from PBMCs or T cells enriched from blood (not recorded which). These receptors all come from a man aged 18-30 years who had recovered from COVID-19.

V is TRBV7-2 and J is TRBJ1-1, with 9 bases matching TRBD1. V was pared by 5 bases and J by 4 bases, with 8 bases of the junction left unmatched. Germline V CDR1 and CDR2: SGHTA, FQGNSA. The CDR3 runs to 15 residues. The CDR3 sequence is CASSRDRVLGTEAFF. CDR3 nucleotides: TGTGCCAGCAGCCGGGACAGGGTGTTGGGCACTGAAGCTTTCTTT.

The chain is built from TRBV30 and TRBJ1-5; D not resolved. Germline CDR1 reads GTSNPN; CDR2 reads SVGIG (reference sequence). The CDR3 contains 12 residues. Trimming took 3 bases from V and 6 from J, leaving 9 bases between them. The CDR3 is CAWRRRGQPQHF. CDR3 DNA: TGTGCCTGGAGACGACGGGGTCAGCCCCAGCATTTT.